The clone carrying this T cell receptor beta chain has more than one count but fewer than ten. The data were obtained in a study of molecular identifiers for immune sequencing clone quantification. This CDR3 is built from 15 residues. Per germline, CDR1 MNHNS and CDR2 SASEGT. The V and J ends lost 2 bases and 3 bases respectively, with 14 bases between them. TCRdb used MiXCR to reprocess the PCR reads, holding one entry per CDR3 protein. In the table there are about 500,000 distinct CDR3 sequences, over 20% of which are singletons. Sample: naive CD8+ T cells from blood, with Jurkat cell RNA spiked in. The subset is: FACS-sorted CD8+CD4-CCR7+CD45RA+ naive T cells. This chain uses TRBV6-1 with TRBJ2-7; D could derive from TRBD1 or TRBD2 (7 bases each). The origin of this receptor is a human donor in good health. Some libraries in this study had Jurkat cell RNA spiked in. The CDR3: CASSESQGGGYEQYF. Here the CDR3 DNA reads TGTGCCAGCAGTGAATCCCAGGGGGGGGGCTACGAGCAGTACTTC.